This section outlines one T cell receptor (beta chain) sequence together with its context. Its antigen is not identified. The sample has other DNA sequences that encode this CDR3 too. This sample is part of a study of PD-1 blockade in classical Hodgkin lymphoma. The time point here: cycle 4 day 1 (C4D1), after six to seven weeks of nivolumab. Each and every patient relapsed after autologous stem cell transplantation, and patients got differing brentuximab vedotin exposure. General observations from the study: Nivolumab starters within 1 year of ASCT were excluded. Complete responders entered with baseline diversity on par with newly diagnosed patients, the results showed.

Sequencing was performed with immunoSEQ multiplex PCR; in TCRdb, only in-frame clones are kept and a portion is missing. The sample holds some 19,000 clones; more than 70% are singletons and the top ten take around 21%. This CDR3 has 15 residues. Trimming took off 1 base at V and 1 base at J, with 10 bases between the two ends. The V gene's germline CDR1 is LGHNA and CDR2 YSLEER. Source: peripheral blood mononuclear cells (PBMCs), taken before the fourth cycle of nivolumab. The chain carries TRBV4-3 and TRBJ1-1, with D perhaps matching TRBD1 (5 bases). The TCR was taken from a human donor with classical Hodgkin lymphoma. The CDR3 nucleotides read TGCGCCAGCAGCCAAGTGGCTGGGGGGAACACTGAAGCTTTCTTT. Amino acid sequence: CASSQVAGGNTEAFF.